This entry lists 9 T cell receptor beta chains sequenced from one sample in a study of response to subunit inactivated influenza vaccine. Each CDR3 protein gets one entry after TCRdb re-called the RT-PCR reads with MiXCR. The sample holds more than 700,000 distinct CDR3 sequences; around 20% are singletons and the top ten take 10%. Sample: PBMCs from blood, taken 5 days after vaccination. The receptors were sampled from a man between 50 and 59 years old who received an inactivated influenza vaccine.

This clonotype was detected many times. CDR3 in amino acids: CASGPGHRGYNEQFF. The CDR3 nucleotides read TGTGCCAGCGGCCCAGGTCACAGAGGGTACAATGAGCAGTTCTTC. This chain joins TRBV6-1 and TRBJ2-1; possibly TRBD2 for D (5 bases). Trimming pared 8 bases from V and 4 bases from J, leaving 18 bases between. The CDR3 extends over 15 amino acids. CDR1 and CDR2 from the germline V gene are MNHNS and SASEGT.

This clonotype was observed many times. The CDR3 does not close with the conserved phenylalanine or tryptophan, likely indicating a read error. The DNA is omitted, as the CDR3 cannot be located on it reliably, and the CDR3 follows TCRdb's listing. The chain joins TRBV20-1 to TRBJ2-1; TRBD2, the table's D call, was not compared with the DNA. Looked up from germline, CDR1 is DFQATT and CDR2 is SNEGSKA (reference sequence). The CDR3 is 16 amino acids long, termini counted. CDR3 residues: CSATLTSGWGNEQFFV.

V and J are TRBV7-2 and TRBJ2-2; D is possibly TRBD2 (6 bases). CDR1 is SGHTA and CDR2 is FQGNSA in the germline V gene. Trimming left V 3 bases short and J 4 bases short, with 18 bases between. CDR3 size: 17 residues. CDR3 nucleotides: TGTGCCAGCAGCTTTACGACCGGGACTGTAACCACCGGGGAGCTGTTTTTT. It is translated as CASSFTTGTVTTGELFF. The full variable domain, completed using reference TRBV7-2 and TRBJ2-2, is GAGVSQSPSNKVTEKGKDVELRCDPISGHTALYWYRQSLGQGLEFLIYFQGNSAPDKSGLPSDRFSAERTGGSVSTLTIQRTQQEDSAVYLCASSFTTGTVTTGELFFGEGSRLTVL.

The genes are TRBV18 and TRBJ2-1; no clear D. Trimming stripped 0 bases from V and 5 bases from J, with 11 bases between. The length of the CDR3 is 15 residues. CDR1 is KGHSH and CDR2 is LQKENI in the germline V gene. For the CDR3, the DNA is TGTGCCAGCTCACCACCCAACCTTGGTAACAATGAGCAGTTCTTC. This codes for CASSPPNLGNNEQFF.

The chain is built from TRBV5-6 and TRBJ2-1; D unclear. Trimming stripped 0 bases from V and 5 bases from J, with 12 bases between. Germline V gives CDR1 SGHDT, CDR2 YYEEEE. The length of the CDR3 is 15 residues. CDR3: CASSLVPGGDNEQFF. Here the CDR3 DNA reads TGTGCCAGCAGCTTGGTTCCGGGTGGTGACAATGAGCAGTTCTTC.

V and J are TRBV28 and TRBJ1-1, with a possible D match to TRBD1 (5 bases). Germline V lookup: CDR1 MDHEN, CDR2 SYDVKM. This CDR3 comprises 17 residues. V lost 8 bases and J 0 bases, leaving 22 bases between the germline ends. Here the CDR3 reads CASPPSYGARMNTEAFF. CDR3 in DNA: TGTGCCAGCCCCCCTTCATATGGGGCTCGTATGAACACTGAAGCTTTCTTT.

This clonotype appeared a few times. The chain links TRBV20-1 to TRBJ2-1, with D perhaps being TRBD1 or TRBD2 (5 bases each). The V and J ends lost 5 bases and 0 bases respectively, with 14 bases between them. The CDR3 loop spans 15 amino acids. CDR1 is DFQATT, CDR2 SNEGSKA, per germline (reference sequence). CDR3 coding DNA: TGCAGTGCTCGCCGAGGGGTCTCCTCCTACAATGAGCAGTTCTTC. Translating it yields CSARRGVSSYNEQFF.

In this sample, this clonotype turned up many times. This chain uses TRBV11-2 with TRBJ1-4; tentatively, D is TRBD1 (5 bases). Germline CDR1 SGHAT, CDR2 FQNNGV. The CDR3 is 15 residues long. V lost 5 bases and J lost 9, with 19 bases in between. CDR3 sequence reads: CASSRAGGSLQKLFF. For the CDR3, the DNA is TGTGCCAGCAGCAGGGCGGGGGGATCCCTTCAAAAACTGTTTTTT. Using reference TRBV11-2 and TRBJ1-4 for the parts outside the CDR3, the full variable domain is EAGVAQSPRYKIIEKRQSVAFWCNPISGHATLYWYQQILGQGPKLLIQFQNNGVVDDSQLPKDRFSAERLKGVDSTLKIQPAKLEDSAVYLCASSRAGGSLQKLFFGSGTQLSVL.

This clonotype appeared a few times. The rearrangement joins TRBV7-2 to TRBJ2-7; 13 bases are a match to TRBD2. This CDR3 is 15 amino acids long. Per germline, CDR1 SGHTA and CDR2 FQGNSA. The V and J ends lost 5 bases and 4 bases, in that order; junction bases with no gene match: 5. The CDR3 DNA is TGTGCCAGCAGCACACTAGCGGGAGGGAAATACGAGCAGTACTTC. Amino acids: CASSTLAGGKYEQYF.